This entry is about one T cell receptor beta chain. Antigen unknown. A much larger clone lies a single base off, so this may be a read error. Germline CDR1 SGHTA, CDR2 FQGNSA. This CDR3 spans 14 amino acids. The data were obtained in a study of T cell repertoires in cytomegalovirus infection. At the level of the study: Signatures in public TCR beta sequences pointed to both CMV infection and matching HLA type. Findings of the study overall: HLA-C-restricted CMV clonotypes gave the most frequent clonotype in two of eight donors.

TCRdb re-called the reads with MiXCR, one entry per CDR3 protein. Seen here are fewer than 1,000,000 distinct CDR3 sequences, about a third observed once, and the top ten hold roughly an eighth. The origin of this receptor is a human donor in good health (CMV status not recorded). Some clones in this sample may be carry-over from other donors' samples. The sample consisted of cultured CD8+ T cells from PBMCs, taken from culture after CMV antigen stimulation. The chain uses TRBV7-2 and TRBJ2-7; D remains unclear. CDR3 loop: CASNLDPSSYEQYV. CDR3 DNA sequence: TGTGCCAGCAACTTAGACCCCAGCTCCTACGAGCAGTACGTC.